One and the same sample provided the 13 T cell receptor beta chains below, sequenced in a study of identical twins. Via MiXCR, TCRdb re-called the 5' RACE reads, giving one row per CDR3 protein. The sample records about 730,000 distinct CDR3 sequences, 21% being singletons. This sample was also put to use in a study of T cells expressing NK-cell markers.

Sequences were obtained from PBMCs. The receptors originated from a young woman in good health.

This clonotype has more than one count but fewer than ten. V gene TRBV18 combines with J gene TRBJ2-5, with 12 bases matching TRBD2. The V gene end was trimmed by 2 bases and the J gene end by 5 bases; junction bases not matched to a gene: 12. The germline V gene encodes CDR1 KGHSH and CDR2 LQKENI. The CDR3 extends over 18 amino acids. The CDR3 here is CASSPATSGGISRETQYF. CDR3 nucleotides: TGTGCCAGCTCACCAGCGACTAGCGGGGGAATAAGTCGGGAGACCCAGTACTTC.

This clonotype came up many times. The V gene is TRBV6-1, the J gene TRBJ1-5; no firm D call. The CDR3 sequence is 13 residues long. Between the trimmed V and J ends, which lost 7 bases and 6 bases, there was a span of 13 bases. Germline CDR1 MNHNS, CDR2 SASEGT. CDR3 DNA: TGTGCCAGCACCTGGGGAGAGGGTCAGCCCCAGCATTTT. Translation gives CASTWGEGQPQHF.

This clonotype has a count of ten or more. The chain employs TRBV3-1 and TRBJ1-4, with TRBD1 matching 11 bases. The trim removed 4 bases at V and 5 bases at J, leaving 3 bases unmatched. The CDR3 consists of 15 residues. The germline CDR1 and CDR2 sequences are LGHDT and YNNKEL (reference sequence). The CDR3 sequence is CASSPRDRGNEKLFF. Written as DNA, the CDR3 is TGTGCCAGCAGCCCCCGGGACAGGGGGAATGAAAAACTGTTTTTT. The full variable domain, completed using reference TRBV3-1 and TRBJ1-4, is DTAVSQTPKYLVTQMGNDKSIKCEQNLGHDTMYWYKQDSKKFLKIMFSYNNKELIINETVPNRFSPKSPDKAHLNLHINSLELGDSAVYFCASSPRDRGNEKLFFGSGTQLSVL.

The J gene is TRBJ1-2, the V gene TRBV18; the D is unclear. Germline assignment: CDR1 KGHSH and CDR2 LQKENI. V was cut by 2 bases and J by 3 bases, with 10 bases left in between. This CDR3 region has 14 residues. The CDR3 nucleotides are TGTGCCAGCTCACCATTCTTGACGGACTATGGCTACACCTTC. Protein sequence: CASSPFLTDYGYTF.

The CDR3 DNA follows: TGTGCCTGGAGTGGCCCCTTTGAGACCCAGTACTTC. It translates to CAWSGPFETQYF. J is TRBJ2-5 and V is TRBV30; D is uncertain. The CDR3 spans 12 residues. V lost 1 base to trimming and J lost 5 bases, with 8 bases between them. Germline V CDR1 and CDR2: GTSNPN, SVGIG (reference sequence).

In DNA, the CDR3 is TGTGCCATCAGTGACGCAGGGGGAGTTGTCTATGGCTACACCTTC. Translated: CAISDAGGVVYGYTF. This chain links TRBV10-3 with TRBJ1-2; 7 bases map to TRBD1. The CDR3 runs to 15 residues. In germline, CDR1 is ENHRY, CDR2 SYGVKD. V was clipped by 3 bases and J by 4 bases; unmatched bases: 8.

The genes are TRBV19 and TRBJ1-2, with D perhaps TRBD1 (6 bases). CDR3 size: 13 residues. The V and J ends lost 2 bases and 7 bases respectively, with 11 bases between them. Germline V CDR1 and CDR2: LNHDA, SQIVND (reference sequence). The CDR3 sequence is CASSIRTASGYTF. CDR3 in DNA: TGTGCCAGTAGTATAAGGACAGCCTCTGGCTACACCTTC.

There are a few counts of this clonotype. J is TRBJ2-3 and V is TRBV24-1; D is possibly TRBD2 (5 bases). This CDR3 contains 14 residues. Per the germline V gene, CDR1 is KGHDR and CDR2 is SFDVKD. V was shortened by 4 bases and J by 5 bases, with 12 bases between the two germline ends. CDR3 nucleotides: TGTGCCACCAGTGACGGGGTTGTCGGAGATACGCAGTATTTT. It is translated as CATSDGVVGDTQYF.

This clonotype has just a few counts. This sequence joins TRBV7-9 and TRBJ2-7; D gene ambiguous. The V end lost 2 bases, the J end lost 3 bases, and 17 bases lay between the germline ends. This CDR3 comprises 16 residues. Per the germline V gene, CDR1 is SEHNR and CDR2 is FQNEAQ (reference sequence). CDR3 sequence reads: CASSLTQTRANYEQYF. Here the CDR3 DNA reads TGTGCCAGCAGCTTAACCCAGACCCGCGCGAACTACGAGCAGTACTTC.

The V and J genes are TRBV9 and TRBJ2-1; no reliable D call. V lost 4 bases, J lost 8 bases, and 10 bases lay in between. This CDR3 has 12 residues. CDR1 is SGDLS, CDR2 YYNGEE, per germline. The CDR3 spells CASSYSIDEQFF. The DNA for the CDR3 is TGTGCCAGCAGCTACAGTATCGATGAGCAGTTCTTC. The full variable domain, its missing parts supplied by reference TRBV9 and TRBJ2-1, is DSGVTQTPKHLITATGQRVTLRCSPRSGDLSVYWYQQSLDQGLQFLIQYYNGEERAKGNILERFSAQQFPDLHSELNLSSLELGDSALYFCASSYSIDEQFFGPGTRLTVL.

CDR3 in DNA: TGTGCCACCAGTGATGTGGGGGAGACCCAGTACTTC. Residues: CATSDVGETQYF. The chain has TRBV24-1 and TRBJ2-5; D unresolved. Trimming cost V 3 bases and J 5 bases, with 6 bases left between them. Germline values: CDR1 KGHDR, CDR2 SFDVKD. The CDR3 runs 12 residues.

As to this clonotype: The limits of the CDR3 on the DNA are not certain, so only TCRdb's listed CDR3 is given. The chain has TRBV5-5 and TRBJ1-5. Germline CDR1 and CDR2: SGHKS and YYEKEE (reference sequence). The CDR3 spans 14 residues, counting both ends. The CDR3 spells CASSFGQGGFPQHF.

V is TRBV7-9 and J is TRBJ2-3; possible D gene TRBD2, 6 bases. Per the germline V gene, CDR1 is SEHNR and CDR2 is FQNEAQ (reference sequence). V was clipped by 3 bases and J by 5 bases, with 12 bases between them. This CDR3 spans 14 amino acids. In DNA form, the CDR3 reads TGTGCCAGCAGCTTGCGGGATCACCAAGATACGCAGTATTTT. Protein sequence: CASSLRDHQDTQYF.